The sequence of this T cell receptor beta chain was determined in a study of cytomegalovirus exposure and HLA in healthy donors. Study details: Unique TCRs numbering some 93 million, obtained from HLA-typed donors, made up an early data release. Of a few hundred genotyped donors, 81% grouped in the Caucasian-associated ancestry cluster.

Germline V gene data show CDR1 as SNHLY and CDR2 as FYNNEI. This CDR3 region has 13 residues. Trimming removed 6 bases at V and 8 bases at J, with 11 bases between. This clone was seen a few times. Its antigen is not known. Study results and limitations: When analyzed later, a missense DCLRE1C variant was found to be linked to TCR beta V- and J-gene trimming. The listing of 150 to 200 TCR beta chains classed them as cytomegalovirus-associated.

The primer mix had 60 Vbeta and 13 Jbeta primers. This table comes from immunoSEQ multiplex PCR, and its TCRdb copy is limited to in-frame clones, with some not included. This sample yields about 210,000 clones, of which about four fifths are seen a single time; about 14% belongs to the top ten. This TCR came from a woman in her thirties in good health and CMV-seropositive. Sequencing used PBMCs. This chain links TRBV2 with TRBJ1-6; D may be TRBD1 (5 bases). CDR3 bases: TGTGCCAGCAGGGGGGGTCCCTATTCACCCCTCCACTTT. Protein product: CASRGGPYSPLHF.